Reported below is one T cell receptor beta chain. Per sample, a minimum of 6.5 million PBMCs were isolated. The second PCR ran roughly 7 to 12 cycles with a sample-barcoded 5' primer and J-beta primers. TCRdb ran MiXCR on the 5' RACE reads and lists one entry per CDR3 protein. The repertoire has about 1.4 million distinct CDR3 sequences, 59% of them found once; the top ten carry over 5%. These data belong to a study of blood T cells in healthy people across ages. The ends lost 3 bases at V and 0 bases at J; junction bases unmatched: 6. This CDR3 has 17 residues. Germline V CDR1 and CDR2: SQVTM, ANQGSEA.

The specimen was blood. The chain couples TRBV29-1 to TRBJ2-1, with 12 bases identical to TRBD2. This TCR came from a man aged 18-30 years in good health. The CDR3 region has the DNA TGCAGCGTTGATCGTCTAGCGGGAGGGGCCTCCTACAATGAGCAGTTCTTC. This codes for CSVDRLAGGASYNEQFF.